Each of the 7 T cell receptor beta chains below was sequenced from the same sample in a study of T cell clonality in common variable immunodeficiency. Study-level points and caveats: Reportedly, TCR beta sequences from common variable immunodeficiency showed fewer deletions and N-nucleotide insertions.

The data were produced by immunoSEQ multiplex PCR, yet TCRdb's version contains in-frame clones alone and is incomplete. The listing records 15,000 to 16,000 clones. These receptors have no identified antigens. Sequencing was performed on peripheral blood mononuclear cells. The origin of the receptors is a human donor with common variable immunodeficiency.

As concerns this clone: The read ends 3 residues shy of where the CDR3 ends; the end is completed using the germline J gene. V usage is TRBV2 and J usage is TRBJ2-3; possible D gene TRBD1, 5 bases. CDR3 length: 14 amino acids. The germline gives CDR1 SNHLY, CDR2 FYNNEI. V was pared by 5 bases and J by 1 base, with 10 bases between. The CDR3 loop is CASSSQGGTDTQYF. The CDR3 DNA, read in part, is TGTGCCAGCAGTTCTCAAGGGGGCACAGATACG. Together with reference TRBV2 and TRBJ2-3, the CDR3 gives the full variable domain: EPEVTQTPSHQVTQMGQEVILRCVPISNHLYFYWYRQILGQKVEFLVSFYNNEISEKSEIFDDQFSVERPDGSNFTLKIRSTKLEDSAMYFCASSSQGGTDTQYFGPGTRLTVL.

As for this clone: Read sequence stops 3 residues before the CDR3 end, and the germline J gene provides the missing end. The rearrangement links TRBV18 to TRBJ2-1; 8 bases are a match to TRBD1. The V and J ends lost 0 bases and 9 bases, in that order; junction bases with no gene match: 1. Germline V gene data show CDR1 as KGHSH and CDR2 as LQKENI. The CDR3 is made up of 13 amino acids. CDR3 residues: CASSPPQGGEQFF. The sequenced part of the CDR3 DNA is TGTGCCAGCTCACCACCACAGGGGGGTGAG.

Comment on this clone: Coverage ceases 3 residues before the CDR3 finishes, and the germline J gene fills in the end. V is TRBV7-2 and J is TRBJ2-3; weak D call: TRBD2 (5 bases). Trimming cost V 2 bases and J 4 bases, with 13 bases left between them. Germline V gene sequence: CDR1 SGHTA, CDR2 FQGNSA. CDR3 length: 15 amino acids. CDR3 DNA (partial): TGTGCCAGCAGCTTAATAGTGACTATAGCAGATACG. Its translation: CASSLIVTIADT. The CDR3, in full, reads CASSLIVTIADTQYF.

About this clone itself: The read terminates 3 residues before the CDR3 end, so the remaining end is supplied by the germline J gene. V and J are TRBV5-6 and TRBJ2-2, with D perhaps TRBD1 (6 bases). Trimming left V 5 bases short and J 0 bases short, with 8 bases between. The CDR3 spans 14 residues. The V gene's germline CDR1 is SGHDT and CDR2 YYEEEE. The CDR3 loop reads CASRGTPNTGELFF. The sequenced part of the CDR3 DNA is TGTGCCAGCAGGGGGACACCGAACACCGGGGAG.

As for this clone: Read sequence stops 3 residues before the CDR3 end, and the germline J gene provides the missing end. This chain links TRBV30 with TRBJ2-7; no definite D call. This CDR3 is built from 13 residues. Germline values: CDR1 GTSNPN, CDR2 SVGIG (reference sequence). Trimming removed 0 bases from V and 0 bases from J, with 6 bases in between. CDR3 residues: CAWSVLDSYEQYF. The sequenced CDR3 bases are TGTGCCTGGAGTGTACTCGACTCCTACGAG.

To note about this clone: The CDR3 end is not reached by the read, which stops 3 residues before it; the germline J gene fills it in. The genes are TRBV19 and TRBJ2-1, with 7 bases that match TRBD1. Germline V CDR1 and CDR2: LNHDA, SQIVND (reference sequence). The CDR3 runs to 13 residues. V dropped 7 bases and J dropped 7; count of bases not matched to a gene: 7. The sequenced CDR3 bases are TGTGCCAGTACACAGGGGTTATCAAATGAG. Protein sequence: CASTQGLSNE. The full CDR3 reads CASTQGLSNEQFF.

As concerns this clone: The CDR3 end falls 3 residues outside the read, so it is completed with the germline J gene. The gene calls are TRBV2 and TRBJ2-3; 11 bases align to TRBD2. CDR3 size: 16 residues. Germline V gene lookup returns CDR1 SNHLY and CDR2 FYNNEI. V shed 3 bases, J shed 1 base, and the junction held 3 bases outside the gene matches. CDR3 region: CASSDSSGGGTDTQYF. CDR3 bases read: TGTGCCAGCAGTGATAGTAGCGGGGGGGGCACAGATACG.